These 31 T cell receptor beta chains were sequenced from one sample in a study of cytomegalovirus exposure and HLA in healthy donors. PCR used 60 Vbeta primers and 13 Jbeta primers. Generated by immunoSEQ multiplex PCR, the TCRdb table keeps only in-frame clones and is missing some. The sample yields roughly 100,000 clones, over 75% seen once. Sample: PBMCs. These receptors came from a man in his 60s in good health and CMV-seropositive.

This sequence joins TRBV2 and TRBJ1-2, with D maybe TRBD1 (6 bases). Trimming pared 3 bases from V and 1 base from J, leaving 15 bases between. From germline, CDR1 is SNHLY and CDR2 FYNNEI. This CDR3 comprises 16 residues. As DNA, the CDR3 is TGTGCCAGCAGTGAGAATGTTCAGGGGAGTAACTATGGCTACACCTTC. This sequence encodes CASSENVQGSNYGYTF.

The chain has TRBV11-2 and TRBJ2-7; 9 positions agree with TRBD1. Germline V gene lookup returns CDR1 SGHAT and CDR2 FQNNGV. J lost 4 bases, V lost 0 bases, and 7 bases had no gene match. The CDR3 runs 16 residues. CDR3 nucleotide sequence: TGTGCCAGCAGCTTAGATCCGACAGGGGGAAGTTACGAGCAGTACTTC. It translates to CASSLDPTGGSYEQYF. Using reference TRBV11-2 and TRBJ2-7 for the parts outside the CDR3, the full variable domain is EAGVAQSPRYKIIEKRQSVAFWCNPISGHATLYWYQQILGQGPKLLIQFQNNGVVDDSQLPKDRFSAERLKGVDSTLKIQPAKLEDSAVYLCASSLDPTGGSYEQYFGPGTRLTVT.

The J gene is TRBJ1-2, the V gene TRBV5-1; 12 bases are a match to TRBD1. Germline V gene data show CDR1 as SGHRS and CDR2 as YFSETQ. V dropped 5 bases and J dropped 6; count of bases not matched to a gene: 8. The CDR3 totals 15 residues. The CDR3 protein is CASSYGTGGADGYTF. The CDR3 DNA is TGCGCCAGCAGTTACGGGACAGGGGGCGCGGATGGCTACACCTTC.

The gene calls are TRBV9 and TRBJ2-1; TRBD2 agrees at 9 bases. The CDR3 is 15 amino acids. V shed 0 bases and J 3 bases; nucleotides not matched to a gene: 1. CDR1 and CDR2 from the germline V gene are SGDLS and YYNGEE. The CDR3 sequence is CASSVGSGGYNEQFF. CDR3 nucleotides: TGTGCCAGCAGCGTAGGTAGCGGGGGCTACAATGAGCAGTTCTTC.

This rearrangement joins TRBV7-6 to TRBJ2-2; 8 bases line up with TRBD1. This CDR3 region has 17 residues. The V gene end was trimmed by 8 bases and the J gene end by 6 bases; junction bases not matched to a gene: 17. CDR1 and CDR2 (germline): SGHVS, FNYEAQ. For the CDR3, the DNA is TGTGCCAGCGAGCTTAGTACAGGGGGTAATCCCGCCGGGGAGCTGTTTTTT. Encoded protein: CASELSTGGNPAGELFF.

This rearrangement joins TRBV5-4 to TRBJ1-2; 8 positions match TRBD1. Germline V gene sequence: CDR1 SGHNT, CDR2 YYREEE (reference sequence). V shed 4 bases, J shed 3 bases, and the junction held 8 bases outside the gene matches. The length of the CDR3 is 15 residues. CDR3 amino acids: CASSPGNRGDYGYTF. CDR3 nucleotides: TGTGCCAGCAGCCCCGGGAACAGGGGGGACTATGGCTACACCTTC. The full variable domain, rest sourced from reference TRBV5-4 and TRBJ1-2, is ETGVTQSPTHLIKTRGQQVTLRCSSQSGHNTVSWYQQALGQGPQFIFQYYREEENGRGNFPPRFSGLQFPNYSSELNVNALELDDSALYLCASSPGNRGDYGYTFGSGTRLTVV.

The J gene is TRBJ1-1, the V gene TRBV7-8, with 7 bases identical to TRBD1. The CDR3 spans 13 residues. The junction had 3 bases not matched to a gene; V was cut back by 7 bases and J by 1 base. CDR1 is SGHVS, CDR2 FQNEAQ, per germline. Here the CDR3 reads CASTSGGNTEAFF. The CDR3 nucleotides read TGTGCCAGCACCTCAGGGGGGAACACTGAAGCTTTCTTT.

This clone appeared a few times. The chain combines TRBV6-1 with TRBJ1-5, with 7 bases fitting TRBD1. The CDR3 length is 15 residues. Germline V lookup: CDR1 MNHNS, CDR2 SASEGT. Losses at the gene ends were 8 bases for V and 4 bases for J; bases not matched to a gene: 11. The CDR3 region is CASRLFEGANQPQHF. The CDR3 bases are TGTGCCAGCCGGTTGTTTGAGGGGGCGAATCAGCCCCAGCATTTT.

The chain combines TRBV19 with TRBJ1-5; D not certain. V was pared by 6 bases and J by 0 bases, with 12 bases between. Germline-derived CDR1 and CDR2 are LNHDA and SQIVND (reference sequence). The CDR3 has 15 amino acids. CDR3 coding DNA: TGTGCCAGTAGGGGGAGGCGGATTAGCAATCAGCCCCAGCATTTT. This translates into CASRGRRISNQPQHF.

V and J are TRBV28 and TRBJ2-5; 9 bases line up with TRBD1. The V gene's germline CDR1 is MDHEN and CDR2 SYDVKM. The CDR3 has 15 residues. V shed 5 bases and J 6 bases; nucleotides not matched to a gene: 10. CDR3 sequence (DNA): TGTGCCAGCAGTCCCGGGACAGGGTTCGGGCAGACCCAGTACTTC. As protein: CASSPGTGFGQTQYF.

The chain employs TRBV6-1 and TRBJ2-5, with TRBD1 matching 7 bases. The J call may be incorrect, as the DNA end agrees better with TRBJ2-7. Germline CDR1 is MNHNS and CDR2 is SASEGT. The CDR3 runs to 16 residues. The CDR3 DNA reads TGTGCCAGCAGTGCCAAGGGGGACAGTAGTTACTACGAGCAGTACTTC. This sequence encodes CASSAKGDSSYYEQYF.

The chain combines TRBV6-9 with TRBJ2-5, with 12 positions matching TRBD2. The J call may be mistaken, given a closer DNA end match to TRBJ2-7. CDR3 length equals 17 residues. Germline CDR1 is MNHGY and CDR2 is SVAAGI. The CDR3 here is CASGSMGGTSGPYEQYF. The DNA of the CDR3 is TGTGCCAGCGGGTCTATGGGTGGGACTAGCGGGCCTTACGAGCAGTACTTC.

The J gene is TRBJ1-4, the V gene TRBV11-2; TRBD1 is a possible D gene (6 bases). This CDR3 comprises 14 residues. In germline, CDR1 is SGHAT, CDR2 FQNNGV. V dropped 5 bases and J dropped 9 bases, with 16 bases sitting between them. In DNA, the CDR3 is TGTGCCAGCAGCCTATTGACCTGGGGGCAAAAACTGTTTTTT. Its protein is CASSLLTWGQKLFF.

This clone was observed a few times. The V call is TRBV6-6, the J call TRBJ2-7, with a weak D call TRBD2 (5 bases). CDR1 and CDR2 (germline): MNHNY, SVGAGI (reference sequence). The V end lost 2 bases, the J end lost 0 bases, and 8 bases lay between the germline ends. CDR3 length: 14 residues. The CDR3 coding sequence is TGTGCCAGCAGTTACGGAGGAATCTCCTACGAGCAGTACTTC. This gives the protein CASSYGGISYEQYF.

This clone is a singleton in its sample. An end of the junction differs from the germline gene, which may be a read error. The chain has TRBV5-1 and TRBJ1-3, with D tentatively TRBD1 (5 bases). The CDR3 covers 16 residues. Germline V gene data show CDR1 as SGHRS and CDR2 as YFSETQ. In DNA form, the CDR3 reads TGCGCCAGCAGCTTGGTGGGGGGAGGATTCGGAAACACCATACATTTT. It encodes CASSLVGGGFGNTIHF.

Comments on this clone: The sample holds other DNA sequences that translate to the same CDR3. J is TRBJ1-2 and V is TRBV6-1, with D hard to call. The CDR3 totals 12 residues. Per the germline V gene, CDR1 is MNHNS and CDR2 is SASEGT. V lost 4 bases to trimming and J lost 4 bases, with 7 bases between them. The CDR3 DNA is TGTGCCAGCAGTGGATCCAGCTATGGCTACACCTTC. This gives the protein CASSGSSYGYTF.

The chain has TRBV10-2 and TRBJ2-3; D not resolved. The CDR3 runs 13 residues. Trimming cost V 6 bases and J 1 base, with 8 bases left between them. Per the germline V gene, CDR1 is WSHSY and CDR2 is SAAADI. The CDR3 DNA is TGCGCCAGCAGGCTGCCGGGCACAGATACGCAGTATTTT. Translation gives CASRLPGTDTQYF.

The chain combines TRBV11-3 with TRBJ2-1; D perhaps matches TRBD2 (5 bases). Trimming stripped 2 bases from V and 1 base from J, with 6 bases between. Germline V gene sequence: CDR1 SGHNT, CDR2 YENEEA. The CDR3 spans 14 residues. CDR3 in DNA: TGTGCCAGCAGCTTAACGGGGTCCTACAATGAGCAGTTCTTC. It codes for CASSLTGSYNEQFF.

This sequence joins TRBV7-9 and TRBJ1-4; D might be TRBD1 (5 bases). The CDR3 has 15 residues. The V end was cut by 3 bases, the J end by 3 bases, with 11 bases between. Germline V gene data show CDR1 as SEHNR and CDR2 as FQNEAQ (reference sequence). The CDR3 reads CASSLSGSSNEKLFF. CDR3 sequence (DNA): TGTGCCAGCAGCTTGTCAGGGTCGTCTAATGAAAAACTGTTTTTT.

This CDR3 reads CASSLGAMNTEAFF. The CDR3 DNA sequence: TGTGCCAGCAGTTTAGGGGCGATGAACACTGAAGCTTTCTTT. The chain employs TRBV27 and TRBJ1-1; maybe TRBD1 (5 bases). Germline V CDR1 and CDR2: MNHEY, SMNVEV (reference sequence). The CDR3 covers 14 residues. V lost 2 bases to trimming and J lost 0 bases, with 7 bases between them.

V is TRBV19 and J is TRBJ1-2, with 9 bases identical to TRBD1. Germline CDR1 is LNHDA and CDR2 is SQIVND (reference sequence). J gave up 8 bases and V 5 bases, and 9 bases lay outside the gene matches. The CDR3 spans 14 residues. The CDR3 spells CASSPSRDREGYTF. CDR3 bases: TGTGCCAGTAGTCCCTCCCGGGACAGGGAAGGCTACACCTTC.

The V and J genes are TRBV7-3 and TRBJ2-2; 10 positions agree with TRBD1. The CDR3 contains 15 residues. The trim removed 4 bases at V and 4 bases at J, leaving 3 bases unmatched. In germline, CDR1 is SGHTA, CDR2 FQGTGA. CDR3 nucleotide sequence: TGTGCCAGCAGCTCCGGACAGGGGGTCACCGGGGAGCTGTTTTTT. Amino acid sequence: CASSSGQGVTGELFF.

The chain recombines TRBV10-3 with TRBJ2-3; 8 bases are shared with TRBD1. This CDR3 has 16 amino acids. CDR1 and CDR2 from the germline V gene are ENHRY and SYGVKD. V lost 3 bases and J lost 6; bases outside the gene matches: 11. The CDR3 nucleotides are TGTGCCATCAGTGACACGGGACAGGCCTCGGGTGATACGCAGTATTTT. Encoded protein: CAISDTGQASGDTQYF.

The rearrangement links TRBV4-3 to TRBJ1-1; weak D call: TRBD1 (6 bases). Germline V lookup: CDR1 LGHNA, CDR2 YSLEER. This CDR3 spans 14 amino acids. V lost 2 bases to trimming and J lost 6 bases, with 13 bases between them. Here the CDR3 DNA reads TGCGCCAGCAGCCAACTACAGGGAAGCGCTGAAGCTTTCTTT. This encodes CASSQLQGSAEAFF.

The chain has TRBV28 and TRBJ2-4; no reliable D call. V dropped 2 bases and J dropped 5 bases, with 19 bases sitting between them. CDR1 MDHEN and CDR2 SYDVKM come from the germline V gene. This CDR3 is built from 17 residues. CDR3 nucleotide sequence: TGTGCCAGCAGTTTAGAAGTCTGGGCGCAGGTCGAAAACATTCAGTACTTC. Translation gives CASSLEVWAQVENIQYF. Drawing the rest from reference TRBV28 and TRBJ2-4, the complete variable domain is DVKVTQSSRYLVKRTGEKVFLECVQDMDHENMFWYRQDPGLGLRLIYFSYDVKMKEKGDIPEGYSVSREKKERFSLILESASTNQTSMYLCASSLEVWAQVENIQYFGAGTRLSVL.

The chain carries TRBV19 and TRBJ2-2, with D perhaps TRBD1 (6 bases). The CDR3 spans 16 residues. With 3 bases removed from V and 1 base from J, the gap between germline ends came to 12 bases. The germline V gene encodes CDR1 LNHDA and CDR2 SQIVND (reference sequence). The CDR3 spells CASSIRDTLNTGELFF. For the CDR3, the DNA is TGTGCCAGTAGTATCCGGGACACGTTGAACACCGGGGAGCTGTTTTTT.

The chain joins TRBV19 to TRBJ1-1; D is unclear. V was trimmed by 4 bases and J by 5 bases, leaving 11 bases between them. The CDR3 spans 13 residues. Germline V gene sequence: CDR1 LNHDA, CDR2 SQIVND (reference sequence). CDR3 residues: CASSTDGGTEAFF. The CDR3 DNA reads as TGTGCCAGTAGTACGGATGGAGGGACTGAAGCTTTCTTT.

The sample holds one count of this clone. The chain employs TRBV11-2 and TRBJ2-1; 9 nucleotides match TRBD2. CDR3 length: 19 amino acids. Germline V gene lookup returns CDR1 SGHAT and CDR2 FQNNGV. J lost 1 base, V lost 0 bases, and 10 bases had no gene match. The CDR3 region is CASSLDLGSGGRSYNEQFF. CDR3 bases: TGTGCCAGCAGCTTAGATCTTGGTAGCGGGGGCCGATCCTACAATGAGCAGTTCTTC.

This chain links TRBV9 with TRBJ1-1; tentative D call: TRBD1 (5 bases). Between the trimmed V and J ends, which lost 0 bases and 5 bases, there was a span of 23 bases. CDR1 and CDR2 from the germline V gene are SGDLS and YYNGEE. This CDR3 spans 18 amino acids. The chain's CDR3 is CASSVEGAAVGGNTEAFF. As DNA, the CDR3 is TGTGCCAGCAGCGTAGAAGGGGCGGCGGTCGGGGGGAATACTGAAGCTTTCTTT. Looking up the rest from reference TRBV9 and TRBJ1-1 gives the full variable domain: DSGVTQTPKHLITATGQRVTLRCSPRSGDLSVYWYQQSLDQGLQFLIQYYNGEERAKGNILERFSAQQFPDLHSELNLSSLELGDSALYFCASSVEGAAVGGNTEAFFGQGTRLTVV.

V and J are TRBV10-3 and TRBJ2-7, with 7 positions matching TRBD1. The V segment lost 0 bases and the J segment 3 bases; nucleotides outside the gene matches: 5. The CDR3 length is 15 residues. Germline V gene sequence: CDR1 ENHRY, CDR2 SYGVKD. CDR3 protein: CAISESFGTDYEQYF. As DNA, the CDR3 is TGTGCCATCAGTGAGTCTTTTGGGACAGACTACGAGCAGTACTTC.

This chain links TRBV4-2 with TRBJ2-1; no firm D call. The germline V and J ends were trimmed by 0 bases and 10 bases, with 13 bases remaining between them. From germline, CDR1 is LGHNA and CDR2 YNFKEQ. The CDR3 consists of 14 residues. This CDR3 reads CASSQDPRFGEQFF. The CDR3, as DNA: TGTGCCAGCAGCCAAGATCCCCGGTTCGGGGAGCAGTTCTTC.